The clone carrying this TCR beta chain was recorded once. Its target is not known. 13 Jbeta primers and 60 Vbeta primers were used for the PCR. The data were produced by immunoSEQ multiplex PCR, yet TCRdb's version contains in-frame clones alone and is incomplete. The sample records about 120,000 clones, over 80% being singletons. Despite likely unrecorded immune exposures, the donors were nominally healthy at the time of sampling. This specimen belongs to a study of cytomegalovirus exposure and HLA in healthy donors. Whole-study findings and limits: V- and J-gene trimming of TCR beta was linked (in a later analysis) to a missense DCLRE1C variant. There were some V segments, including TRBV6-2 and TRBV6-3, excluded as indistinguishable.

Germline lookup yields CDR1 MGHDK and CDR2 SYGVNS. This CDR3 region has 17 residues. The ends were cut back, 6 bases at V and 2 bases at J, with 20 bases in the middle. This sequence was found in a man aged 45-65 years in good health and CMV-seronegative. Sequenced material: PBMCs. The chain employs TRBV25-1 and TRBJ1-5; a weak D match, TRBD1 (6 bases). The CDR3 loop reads CASSEGGGARGNQPQHF. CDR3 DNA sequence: TGTGCCAGCAGCGAGGGGGGGGGCGCCCGGGGCAATCAGCCCCAGCATTTT.